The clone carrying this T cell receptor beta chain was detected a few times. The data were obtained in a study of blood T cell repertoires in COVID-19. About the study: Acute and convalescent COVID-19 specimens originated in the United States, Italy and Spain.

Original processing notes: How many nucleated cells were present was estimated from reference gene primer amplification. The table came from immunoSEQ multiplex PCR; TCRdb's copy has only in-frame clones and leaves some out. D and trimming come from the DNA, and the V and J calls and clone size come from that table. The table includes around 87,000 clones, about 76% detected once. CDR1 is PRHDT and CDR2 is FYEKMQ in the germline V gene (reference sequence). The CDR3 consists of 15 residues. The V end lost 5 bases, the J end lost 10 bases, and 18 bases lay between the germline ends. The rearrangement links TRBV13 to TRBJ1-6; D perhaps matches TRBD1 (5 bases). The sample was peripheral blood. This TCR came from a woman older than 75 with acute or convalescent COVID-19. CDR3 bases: TGTGCCAGCAGCCAACAAGCTCCAGGGCTGTCACCCCTCCACTTT. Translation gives CASSQQAPGLSPLHF. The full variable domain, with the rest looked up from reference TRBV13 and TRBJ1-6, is AAGVIQSPRHLIKEKRETATLKCYPIPRHDTVYWYQQGPGQDPQFLISFYEKMQSDKGSIPDRFSAQQFSDYHSELNMSSLELGDSALYFCASSQQAPGLSPLHFGNGTRLTVT.